The 13 T cell receptor beta chains below come from one sample, sequenced in a study of blood T cell repertoires in COVID-19. The protocol was immunoSEQ multiplex PCR, while the TCRdb copy is restricted to in-frame clones and leaves out a portion. The repertoire includes some 47,000 clones, around 90% of them detected once, and roughly 25% sits in the top ten. Sequences were obtained from peripheral blood. Receptors originate from an elderly woman in a cohort sampled during active or convalescent COVID-19.

The V and J genes are TRBV5-1 and TRBJ2-7; 8 bases fit TRBD1. Germline V gene data show CDR1 as SGHRS and CDR2 as YFSETQ. The CDR3 is made up of 13 amino acids. V shed 4 bases and J 2 bases; nucleotides not matched to a gene: 2. For the CDR3, the DNA is TGCGCCAGCAGCCGGACAGGGCCCTACGAGCAGTACTTC. Its translation is CASSRTGPYEQYF. Using reference TRBV5-1 and TRBJ2-7 for the parts outside the CDR3, the full variable domain is KAGVTQTPRYLIKTRGQQVTLSCSPISGHRSVSWYQQTPGQGLQFLFEYFSETQRNKGNFPGRFSGRQFSNSRSEMNVSTLELGDSALYLCASSRTGPYEQYFGPGTRLTVT.

This chain uses TRBV2 with TRBJ1-4; D not certain. This CDR3 spans 15 amino acids. Trimming took 9 bases from V and 7 from J, leaving 21 bases between them. Germline V gene data show CDR1 as SNHLY and CDR2 as FYNNEI. DNA for the CDR3: TGTGCCAGTGGAAAGGGAGTCCTAGCGGGTGAAAAACTGTTTTTT. Amino acid sequence: CASGKGVLAGEKLFF.

V usage is TRBV19 and J usage is TRBJ1-2; weak D call: TRBD1 (5 bases). Trimming removed 6 bases from V and 8 bases from J, with 22 bases in between. CDR3 length: 15 residues. Germline CDR1 LNHDA, CDR2 SQIVND (reference sequence). The CDR3 sequence is CASRPRNGGYFGYTF. The CDR3 DNA reads as TGTGCCAGTAGGCCGCGGAATGGGGGGTATTTCGGCTACACCTTC.

This clone was observed once. The V gene is TRBV3-1 (or the pseudogene TRBV3-2), the J gene TRBJ1-3; D uncertain. Deletions cut 1 base from V and 9 bases from J, with 10 bases between. The CDR3 has 13 residues. From germline, CDR1 is LGHDT and CDR2 YNNKEL (reference sequence). The CDR3 sequence is CASSQGAGSTIYF. CDR3 in DNA: TGTGCCAGCAGCCAAGGAGCAGGCAGCACCATATATTTT.

Concerning this clone: Different DNA sequences within this sample yield the same CDR3. The CDR3 loop is CASSQGDRGRYEQYF. The CDR3 DNA sequence: TGTGCCAGCAGCCAAGGGGACAGGGGAAGATACGAGCAGTACTTC. The rearrangement links TRBV7-9 to TRBJ2-7; TRBD1 agrees at 10 bases. The length of the CDR3 is 15 residues. CDR1 is SEHNR and CDR2 is FQNEAQ in the germline V gene (reference sequence). Unmatched junction bases numbered 8, after V lost 5 bases and J lost 4 bases.

This chain uses TRBV5-4 with TRBJ2-5, with D possibly matching TRBD1 (5 bases). Trimming removed 5 bases at V and 5 bases at J, with 16 bases between. In germline, CDR1 is SGHNT, CDR2 YYREEE (reference sequence). The CDR3 has 14 amino acids. The CDR3 DNA follows: TGTGCCAGCAGTGCTCCAGGGAATGTGGAGACCCAGTACTTC. It translates to CASSAPGNVETQYF.

The rearrangement uses TRBV7-9 and TRBJ1-6, with 10 bases matching TRBD1. The V and J ends lost 3 bases and 8 bases, in that order; junction bases with no gene match: 10. The germline gives CDR1 SEHNR, CDR2 FQNEAQ (reference sequence). The CDR3 sequence is 17 residues long. CDR3 residues: CASSFRDRGFLDSPLHF. The CDR3 DNA is TGTGCCAGCAGCTTCCGGGACAGGGGATTTCTTGATTCACCCCTCCACTTT.

The chain is built from TRBV24-1 and TRBJ2-1; 10 bases fit TRBD2. V shed 9 bases and J 0 bases; nucleotides not matched to a gene: 7. The V gene's germline CDR1 is KGHDR and CDR2 SFDVKD. CDR3 length: 16 amino acids. CDR3 bases: TGTGCCACCTCCCGGACTAGCGGAATCTCCTACAATGAGCAGTTCTTC. Its protein product is CATSRTSGISYNEQFF.

V is TRBV7-3 and J is TRBJ2-5; D may be TRBD1 (6 bases). The CDR3 has 12 residues. The V gene lost 4 bases and the J gene lost 4 bases, with 7 bases spanning the gap. The germline V gene has CDR1 SGHTA and CDR2 FQGTGA. The CDR3 DNA follows: TGTGCCAGCAGCTCCAGGGGAGAGACCCAGTACTTC. Encoded protein: CASSSRGETQYF. Full variable domain (rest looked up from reference TRBV7-3 and TRBJ2-5): GAGVSQTPSNKVTEKGKYVELRCDPISGHTALYWYRQSLGQGPEFLIYFQGTGAADDSGLPNDRFFAVRPEGSVSTLKIQRTERGDSAVYLCASSSRGETQYFGPGTRLLVL.

The chain is built from TRBV3-1 (or the pseudogene TRBV3-2) and TRBJ1-4, with D possibly TRBD1 on 6 matching bases. With 5 bases removed from V and 8 bases from J, the gap between germline ends came to 12 bases. Looked up from germline, CDR1 is LGHDT and CDR2 is YNNKEL (reference sequence). This CDR3 spans 13 amino acids. DNA for the CDR3: TGTGCCAGCAGCTCCAGGGGAGGGGAAAAACTGTTTTTT. Translated: CASSSRGGEKLFF.

This chain connects TRBV5-1 to TRBJ2-3, with 9 bases identical to TRBD2. V gave up 5 bases and J gave up 2 bases; unmatched junction bases: 6. There are 15 residues in the CDR3. Looked up from germline, CDR1 is SGHRS and CDR2 is YFSETQ. The CDR3 coding sequence is TGCGCCAGCAGAGAGGCGGGGGGGGTCACAGATACGCAGTATTTT. This codes for CASREAGGVTDTQYF.

The V gene is TRBV25-1, the J gene TRBJ1-2; D may be TRBD1 (6 bases). CDR3 size: 16 residues. Germline V lookup: CDR1 MGHDK, CDR2 SYGVNS. The V end lost 0 bases, the J end lost 8 bases, and 19 bases lay between the germline ends. This CDR3 reads CASSEYLPTGTGGYTF. Written as DNA, the CDR3 is TGTGCCAGCAGTGAATATCTCCCCACAGGGACGGGAGGCTACACCTTC.

This chain connects TRBV6-2 or TRBV6-3 to TRBJ2-3; 15 bases are shared with TRBD2. V lost 0 bases and J lost 2; bases outside the gene matches: 9. The CDR3 spans 20 residues. Germline assignment: CDR1 MNHEY and CDR2 SVGEGT. The CDR3 nucleotides read TGTGCCAGCAGTTACTCGATCGGGACTAGCGGGAGGTGGGACACAGATACGCAGTATTTT. Protein: CASSYSIGTSGRWDTDTQYF.